Reported below is one T cell receptor beta chain. Its specificity is not known. The data were obtained in a study of cytomegalovirus exposure and HLA in healthy donors. Primers: 60 Vbeta forward and 13 Jbeta reverse. Clones were sequenced by immunoSEQ multiplex PCR, and TCRdb holds only the in-frame ones, with some missing. Of some 150,000 clones in the sample, 60% to 80% were seen once. CDR1 and CDR2 (germline): LNHDA, SQIVND (reference sequence). V lost 5 bases and J lost 4, with 11 bases in between. This CDR3 region has 14 residues. Broader study findings: According to an earlier analysis, most TCR beta V segments yielded productive rearrangements about 87% or about 30% of the time. The authors considered a cluster of highly shared sequence variants likely to be a sequencing artifact.

This sequence was found in a male donor in good health and CMV-seronegative. Input material: PBMCs. This chain joins TRBV19 and TRBJ2-2; perhaps TRBD1 as D (6 bases). CDR3 bases: TGTGCCAGTAGTGAACAGGGTCTCACCGGGGAGCTGTTTTTT. Its translation: CASSEQGLTGELFF.